What follows are 27 T cell receptor beta chains derived from one specimen sequenced in a study of cytomegalovirus exposure and HLA in healthy donors. Amplification used 60 Vbeta primers and 13 Jbeta primers. Profiled with immunoSEQ multiplex PCR; TCRdb holds only in-frame clones, not every one. The sample yields 100,000 to 150,000 clones, around 86% seen once. Material: PBMCs. Receptor source: a man aged 25 to 45 in good health and CMV-seronegative.

This chain connects TRBV11-3 to TRBJ2-7; TRBD1 might be the D (6 bases). The V and J ends lost 5 bases and 3 bases respectively, with 17 bases between them. The CDR3 length is 15 residues. Germline CDR1 reads SGHNT; CDR2 reads YENEEA. CDR3 bases: TGTGCCAGCAGCGCAGGGGCGGCAGGTGGCTACGAGCAGTACTTC. This sequence encodes CASSAGAAGGYEQYF. Complete variable domain (other parts from reference TRBV11-3 and TRBJ2-7): EAGVVQSPRYKIIEKKQPVAFWCNPISGHNTLYWYLQNLGQGPELLIRYENEEAVDDSQLPKDRFSAERLKGVDSTLKIQPAELGDSAVYLCASSAGAAGGYEQYFGPGTRLTVT.

The chain combines TRBV18 with TRBJ2-3; D unclear. Trimming left V 3 bases short and J 2 bases short, with 12 bases between. The CDR3 is 15 amino acids. CDR1 and CDR2 from the germline V gene are KGHSH and LQKENI. The CDR3 DNA reads TGTGCCAGCTCACCGAATTCCGCAGTCACAGATACGCAGTATTTT. Its translation: CASSPNSAVTDTQYF.

The table lists this clone with a few counts. This chain joins TRBV4-1 and TRBJ2-2, with D tentatively TRBD1 (6 bases). CDR1 and CDR2 from the germline V gene are MGHRA and YSYEKL. The CDR3 length is 16 residues. Deletions cut 4 bases from V and 0 bases from J, with 12 bases between. The CDR3 DNA reads as TGCGCCAGCAGCCTGACAGGAGCCGCGAACACCGGGGAGCTGTTTTTT. This translates into CASSLTGAANTGELFF.

V and J are TRBV6-5 and TRBJ2-2, with a possible D match to TRBD2 (6 bases). Germline V gives CDR1 MNHEY, CDR2 SVGAGI. The CDR3 totals 14 residues. V was clipped by 6 bases and J by 4 bases, with 12 bases between them. Here the CDR3 DNA reads TGTGCCAGCAGGACTAGTTGGAGCACCGGGGAGCTGTTTTTT. It yields the protein CASRTSWSTGELFF.

This clone was detected once. The chain has TRBV2 and TRBJ2-3; TRBD2 matches at 9 bases. Looked up from germline, CDR1 is SNHLY and CDR2 is FYNNEI. V lost 2 bases and J lost 2; bases outside the gene matches: 8. The CDR3 totals 17 residues. In DNA, the CDR3 is TGTGCCAGCAGTGAAATCTTTCTAGCGGGGAACACAGATACGCAGTATTTT. Protein product: CASSEIFLAGNTDTQYF.

V is TRBV6-5 and J is TRBJ2-3; TRBD2 matches at 12 bases. There are 14 residues in the CDR3. From germline, CDR1 is MNHEY and CDR2 SVGAGI. J was trimmed by 4 bases and V by 7 bases; bases with no gene match: 3. The CDR3 spells CASTRLAGADTQYF. DNA for the CDR3: TGTGCCAGCACCCGACTAGCGGGGGCAGATACGCAGTATTTT.

The chain has TRBV5-1 and TRBJ2-2; 9 bases agree with TRBD1. J was trimmed by 5 bases and V by 4 bases; bases with no gene match: 9. The CDR3 sequence is 16 residues long. CDR1 and CDR2 (germline): SGHRS, YFSETQ. CDR3 in DNA: TGCGCCAGCAGCCATCGGACAGGGGACTCAACCGGGGAGCTGTTTTTT. Translation: CASSHRTGDSTGELFF.

V and J are TRBV7-9 and TRBJ1-5; D is unclear. Trimming removed 3 bases from V and 7 bases from J, with 10 bases in between. The CDR3 is 13 amino acids. Germline V lookup: CDR1 SEHNR, CDR2 FQNEAQ (reference sequence). The CDR3 region has the DNA TGTGCCAGCAGCTTGGAGGGATCGCAGCCCCAGCATTTT. Protein sequence: CASSLEGSQPQHF.

CDR3 DNA: TGCAGCGTTGGTCCAGTTATGAACACTGAAGCTTTCTTT. This sequence encodes CSVGPVMNTEAFF. The chain recombines TRBV29-1 with TRBJ1-1, with D hard to call. This CDR3 has 13 residues. Germline V lookup: CDR1 SQVTM, CDR2 ANQGSEA. The V gene lost 4 bases and the J gene lost 0 bases, with 9 bases spanning the gap.

The V and J genes are TRBV18 and TRBJ1-2; no clear D gene. CDR3 length equals 14 residues. CDR1 and CDR2 from the germline V gene are KGHSH and LQKENI. V was pared by 3 bases and J by 5 bases, with 13 bases between. The CDR3 reads CASSPGEGRYGYTF. CDR3 bases: TGTGCCAGCTCACCTGGGGAGGGCAGATATGGCTACACCTTC.

This sequence joins TRBV7-2 and TRBJ2-1, with 8 bases lining up with TRBD1. The CDR3 spans 14 residues. Germline V gene data show CDR1 as SGHTA and CDR2 as FQGNSA. The J segment lost 7 bases and the V segment lost 5 bases, leaving 7 bases of the junction unmatched. This CDR3 is CASSQRQGKNEQFF. The CDR3 nucleotides read TGTGCCAGCAGCCAGAGACAGGGGAAGAATGAGCAGTTCTTC.

The V and J genes are TRBV6-1 and TRBJ2-3; the D gene is possibly TRBD2 (6 bases). The V end lost 6 bases, the J end lost 6 bases, and 10 bases lay between the germline ends. The CDR3 has 12 residues. CDR1 is MNHNS, CDR2 SASEGT, per germline. CDR3 sequence reads: CASRGTFDTQYF. The CDR3 DNA sequence: TGTGCCAGCAGGGGGACTTTTGATACGCAGTATTTT.

The rearrangement joins TRBV5-1 to TRBJ2-3; tentatively, D is TRBD2 (6 bases). The CDR3 runs 15 residues. Germline V CDR1 and CDR2: SGHRS, YFSETQ. Trimming removed 0 bases at V and 1 base at J, with 9 bases between. The CDR3 DNA reads as TGCGCCAGCAGCTTGGAGGGACTCCGCACAGATACGCAGTATTTT. Translating gives CASSLEGLRTDTQYF.

The V call is TRBV4-2, the J call TRBJ1-2; no firm D call. Per germline, CDR1 LGHNA and CDR2 YNFKEQ. V lost 0 bases and J 4 bases, leaving 6 bases between the germline ends. This CDR3 contains 13 residues. The CDR3 is CASSQDTSYGYTF. DNA for the CDR3: TGTGCCAGCAGCCAAGATACCAGCTATGGCTACACCTTC.

This chain joins TRBV5-1 and TRBJ1-2; D is ambiguous. V lost 0 bases and J 1 base, leaving 7 bases between the germline ends. CDR3 length: 14 amino acids. In germline, CDR1 is SGHRS, CDR2 YFSETQ. This CDR3 is CASSLAVVNYGYTF. CDR3 nucleotides: TGCGCCAGCAGCTTGGCGGTGGTTAACTATGGCTACACCTTC.

CDR3 nucleotide sequence: TGTGCCAGCAGTTTATCAGACAGGGGTCGAGAGACCCAGTACTTC. This sequence encodes CASSLSDRGRETQYF. This rearrangement joins TRBV28 to TRBJ2-5, with TRBD1 matching over 8 bases. This CDR3 is built from 15 residues. J gave up 4 bases and V 1 base, and 5 bases lay outside the gene matches. The V gene's germline CDR1 is MDHEN and CDR2 SYDVKM.

The chain uses TRBV19 and TRBJ1-5; 9 bases agree with TRBD1. There are 15 residues in the CDR3. Germline lookup yields CDR1 LNHDA and CDR2 SQIVND (reference sequence). V was pared by 5 bases and J by 0 bases, with 2 bases of the junction left unmatched. The CDR3 DNA reads TGTGCCAGTAGTGGACAGGGGAATAGCAATCAGCCCCAGCATTTT. Residues: CASSGQGNSNQPQHF. Variable domain in full (rest from reference TRBV19 and TRBJ1-5): DGGITQSPKYLFRKEGQNVTLSCEQNLNHDAMYWYRQDPGQGLRLIYYSQIVNDFQKGDIAEGYSVSREKKESFPLTVTSAQKNPTAFYLCASSGQGNSNQPQHFGDGTRLSIL.

V and J are TRBV28 and TRBJ2-2; no definite D call. Trimming removed 3 bases at V and 9 bases at J, with 8 bases between. From germline, CDR1 is MDHEN and CDR2 SYDVKM. The CDR3 runs to 12 residues. For the CDR3, the DNA is TGTGCCAGCAGTTTCGGCGGAAGGGAGCTGTTTTTT. It is translated as CASSFGGRELFF.

This clone turned up a few times. This chain joins TRBV2 and TRBJ1-5; D is unclear. Germline loops: CDR1 SNHLY, CDR2 FYNNEI. This CDR3 has 13 amino acids. Deletions cut 5 bases from V and 6 bases from J, with 11 bases between. The CDR3 nucleotides read TGTGCCAGCAGTCGAGAGGGCAGTCAGCCCCAGCATTTT. Its protein product is CASSREGSQPQHF.

The chain is built from TRBV19 and TRBJ2-1; D is possibly TRBD1 (6 bases). V lost 4 bases to trimming and J lost 0 bases, with 10 bases between them. The CDR3 sequence is 15 residues long. CDR1 and CDR2 (germline): LNHDA, SQIVND (reference sequence). The CDR3 is CASSTRTVSYNEQFF. In DNA, the CDR3 is TGTGCCAGTAGTACGAGGACAGTCTCCTACAATGAGCAGTTCTTC.

About this clone itself: One end of the junction varies from germline; a read error may be responsible. The CDR3 DNA sequence: TGCGCAAGCAGTGAGGAGAGGGCCGAGGCTACCTACGAGCAGTACTTC. Residues: CASSEERAEATYEQYF. The genes are TRBV10-2 and TRBJ2-7; TRBD2 is a possible D gene (5 bases). CDR3 length equals 16 residues. Looked up from germline, CDR1 is WSHSY and CDR2 is SAAADI.

The chain links TRBV21-1 to TRBJ2-5; the D call TRBD2 from the table was never checked on the DNA. TRBV21-1 is a listed pseudogene. The CDR3 covers 15 residues. Here the CDR3 DNA reads TGTGCCAGCAGCAAAGACCCTCTCCCGGAGGAGACCCAGTACTTC. This sequence encodes CASSKDPLPEETQYF.

The rearrangement uses TRBV5-3 and TRBJ1-5, with TRBD1 matching over 9 bases. TRBV5-3 is marked as an open reading frame, function uncertain. Germline trimming cut 6 bases from V and 0 bases from J; bases unmatched to any gene: 28. This CDR3 spans 23 amino acids. This CDR3 reads CARTSWRLDAGTGKGDSNQPQHF. CDR3 in DNA: TGTGCCAGAACCTCCTGGCGGCTGGACGCCGGGACAGGGAAGGGAGATAGCAATCAGCCCCAGCATTTT.

Of note for this clone: An end of the junction differs from the germline gene, which may be a read error. This rearrangement joins TRBV10-3 to TRBJ2-5; TRBD1 matches at 8 bases. CDR1 and CDR2 from the germline V gene are ENHRY and SYGVKD. CDR3 length: 18 residues. CDR3 in amino acids: CATSEGPGGGRNQETQYF. The CDR3 nucleotides are TGTGCCACCAGTGAGGGGCCAGGGGGCGGTCGAAACCAAGAGACCCAGTACTTC.

This chain links TRBV5-1 with TRBJ2-5, with a weak D call TRBD1 (5 bases). V was clipped by 0 bases and J by 3 bases, with 9 bases between them. The CDR3 has 14 residues. Germline V gene sequence: CDR1 SGHRS, CDR2 YFSETQ. Here the CDR3 DNA reads TGCGCCAGCAGCTTGGAACAGGCGAAAGAGACCCAGTACTTC. The encoded protein is CASSLEQAKETQYF.

For the CDR3, the DNA is TGTGCCAGCAACAGGGAAACTGAAGCTTTCTTT. This gives the protein CASNRETEAFF. The chain combines TRBV6-1 with TRBJ1-1, with D possibly being TRBD1 (6 bases). Germline-derived CDR1 and CDR2 are MNHNS and SASEGT. V shed 7 bases and J shed 5 bases, with 8 bases lying between them. The CDR3 covers 11 residues.

The chain employs TRBV10-2 and TRBJ2-2, with 7 bases identical to TRBD2. The CDR3 loop spans 17 amino acids. CDR1 WSHSY and CDR2 SAAADI come from the germline V gene. Trimming cost V 4 bases and J 3 bases; bases outside gene matches: 11. In nucleotides, the CDR3 is TGCGCCAGCAGTGGGTATGGCGCGGGGAGGGACACCGGGGAGCTGTTTTTT. Translation gives CASSGYGAGRDTGELFF.